This TCR beta chain appears in the sequencing data of a study of chemoradiotherapy in HPV16-positive cancers. Overall study findings and caveats: Candidate HPV-specific clones and E7-related TCR motifs grew in tumor during treatment. Better recurrence-free survival went with HPV-responsive T-cell expansion in HPV16-positive patients.

Profiling relied on immunoSEQ multiplex PCR, and the TCRdb table lists in-frame clones only, not all of them. The table includes 30,000 to 35,000 clones, about four fifths detected once. Repertoires were sampled repeatedly during chemoradiotherapy. Germline V gives CDR1 SNHLY, CDR2 FYNNEI. The CDR3 loop spans 11 amino acids. The germline V and J ends were trimmed by 3 bases and 4 bases, with 1 base remaining between them. Note on this clone: As yet, its antigen is unknown.

The chain combines TRBV2 with TRBJ2-1; D call uncertain. Here the sequenced sample was blood, taken from a patient who underwent chemoradiotherapy. The sequence was obtained from a human donor with HPV-associated anogenital cancer. CDR3 nucleotide sequence: TGTGCCAGCAGTGAGTACAATGAGCAGTTCTTC. Protein product: CASSEYNEQFF. The full variable domain, with the rest looked up from reference TRBV2 and TRBJ2-1, is EPEVTQTPSHQVTQMGQEVILRCVPISNHLYFYWYRQILGQKVEFLVSFYNNEISEKSEIFDDQFSVERPDGSNFTLKIRSTKLEDSAMYFCASSEYNEQFFGPGTRLTVL.